This T cell receptor (beta chain) was sequenced for a study of T cell changes during pregnancy in multiple sclerosis. Data came from immunoSEQ multiplex PCR; TCRdb stores just in-frame clones and leaves some out. Of about 75,000 clones listed, 70% to 90% are singletons. Germline CDR1 is SGHTA and CDR2 is FQGNSA. The CDR3 is 15 residues long. The V segment lost 4 bases and the J segment 2 bases; nucleotides outside the gene matches: 7. The specimen was peripheral blood, collected in the first trimester of pregnancy. This TCR derives from a female donor in good health, enrolled as a control in a pregnancy study. This sequence joins TRBV7-2 and TRBJ1-2, with 7 nucleotides matching TRBD1. For the CDR3, the DNA is TGTGCCAGCAGCTCGACCCCGACAGGGAACTATGGCTACACCTTC. Its translation: CASSSTPTGNYGYTF.